The 22 T cell receptor beta chains in this list originate from one sample, sequenced in a study of cytomegalovirus exposure and HLA in healthy donors. Primers for the PCR totalled 60 Vbeta and 13 Jbeta. Sequencing used immunoSEQ multiplex PCR; TCRdb keeps in-frame clones, though not all of them. The data show about 180,000 clones, roughly 83% seen once. The material sequenced was PBMCs. The receptors originated from a boy between 2 and 10 years old in good health and CMV-seronegative.

This rearrangement joins TRBV9 to TRBJ2-3, with TRBD2 matching over 12 bases. CDR1 and CDR2 (germline): SGDLS, YYNGEE. The CDR3 runs 15 residues. J gave up 4 bases and V 3 bases, and 3 bases lay outside the gene matches. The CDR3 sequence: CASSAGLAGPDTQYF. The CDR3 DNA is TGTGCCAGCAGCGCGGGACTAGCGGGTCCAGATACGCAGTATTTT.

The gene calls are TRBV30 and TRBJ1-1; possibly TRBD1 for D (5 bases). Trimming took 4 bases from V and 4 from J, leaving 10 bases between them. Germline assignment: CDR1 GTSNPN and CDR2 SVGIG (reference sequence). The CDR3 totals 12 residues. CDR3 sequence: CAWKTGRTEAFF. The CDR3, as DNA: TGTGCCTGGAAAACAGGACGCACTGAAGCTTTCTTT.

The chain combines TRBV5-4 with TRBJ2-3; 7 positions agree with TRBD2. The CDR3 contains 15 residues. Losses at the gene ends were 4 bases for V and 5 bases for J; bases not matched to a gene: 10. Germline V gene lookup returns CDR1 SGHNT and CDR2 YYREEE (reference sequence). The CDR3 DNA follows: TGTGCCAGCAGCGGAATAGCGGGCCGGGAAGATACGCAGTATTTT. Protein product: CASSGIAGREDTQYF. The full variable domain, its missing parts supplied by reference TRBV5-4 and TRBJ2-3, is ETGVTQSPTHLIKTRGQQVTLRCSSQSGHNTVSWYQQALGQGPQFIFQYYREEENGRGNFPPRFSGLQFPNYSSELNVNALELDDSALYLCASSGIAGREDTQYFGPGTRLTVL.

V and J are TRBV5-8 and TRBJ2-1; D call uncertain. From germline, CDR1 is SGHTS and CDR2 YDEGEE. Trimming left V 1 base short and J 2 bases short, with 4 bases between. The CDR3 sequence is 13 residues long. The chain's CDR3 is CASSLLTYNEQFF. The CDR3 DNA follows: TGTGCCAGCAGCTTGTTAACCTACAATGAGCAGTTCTTC.

The chain joins TRBV27 to TRBJ2-7; 10 nucleotides align to TRBD1. There are 15 residues in the CDR3. V was clipped by 6 bases and J by 2 bases; unmatched bases: 7. The germline V gene has CDR1 MNHEY and CDR2 SMNVEV (reference sequence). CDR3 in DNA: TGTGCCAGCAGCCCCGGGACAGGGGCGGCCTACGAGCAGTACTTC. Its protein product is CASSPGTGAAYEQYF.

The chain couples TRBV5-1 to TRBJ2-5; maybe TRBD2 (6 bases). This CDR3 has 13 residues. The V end lost 2 bases, the J end lost 4 bases, and 9 bases lay between the germline ends. Germline-derived CDR1 and CDR2 are SGHRS and YFSETQ. The CDR3 spells CASSFTSLETQYF. The CDR3 DNA reads TGCGCCAGCAGCTTCACTAGCCTAGAGACCCAGTACTTC.

V usage is TRBV5-1 and J usage is TRBJ2-2; D possibly corresponds to TRBD1 (6 bases). V was pared by 1 base and J by 0 bases, with 13 bases between. CDR1 and CDR2 from the germline V gene are SGHRS and YFSETQ. This CDR3 spans 17 amino acids. The CDR3 spells CASSLMGQSTNTGELFF. The CDR3 region has the DNA TGCGCCAGCAGCTTGATGGGACAAAGTACGAACACCGGGGAGCTGTTTTTT. The full variable domain, rest sourced from reference TRBV5-1 and TRBJ2-2, is KAGVTQTPRYLIKTRGQQVTLSCSPISGHRSVSWYQQTPGQGLQFLFEYFSETQRNKGNFPGRFSGRQFSNSRSEMNVSTLELGDSALYLCASSLMGQSTNTGELFFGEGSRLTVL.

The V gene is TRBV18, the J gene TRBJ1-1; D remains unclear. This CDR3 region has 17 residues. Per the germline V gene, CDR1 is KGHSH and CDR2 is LQKENI. V was trimmed by 3 bases and J by 1 base, leaving 18 bases between them. The CDR3 loop is CASSPEADPSANTEAFF. In nucleotides, the CDR3 is TGTGCCAGCTCACCGGAGGCAGACCCGTCCGCGAACACTGAAGCTTTCTTT.

The chain uses TRBV4-1 and TRBJ2-5; 9 nucleotides line up with TRBD2. Germline values: CDR1 MGHRA, CDR2 YSYEKL. V lost 0 bases to trimming and J lost 3 bases; unmatched junction nucleotides: 8. The CDR3 runs to 17 residues. The CDR3 protein is CASSQDPLAGIEETQYF. The CDR3 bases are TGCGCCAGCAGCCAAGACCCTCTAGCGGGAATTGAAGAGACCCAGTACTTC.

This chain links TRBV7-8 with TRBJ1-2, with D perhaps matching TRBD1 (5 bases). The V gene's germline CDR1 is SGHVS and CDR2 FQNEAQ. V was clipped by 0 bases and J by 3 bases, with 14 bases between them. The CDR3 consists of 16 residues. This CDR3 is CASSLAGAGLYYGYTF. As DNA, the CDR3 is TGTGCCAGCAGCTTAGCTGGGGCAGGCCTTTACTATGGCTACACCTTC.

This rearrangement joins TRBV2 to TRBJ2-1, with TRBD1 matching over 9 bases. The V gene end was trimmed by 3 bases and the J gene end by 10 bases; junction bases not matched to a gene: 10. The CDR3 covers 15 residues. Germline CDR1 is SNHLY and CDR2 is FYNNEI. In DNA form, the CDR3 reads TGTGCCAGCAGTGATTTGGACAGGGGTGACGACGAGCAGTTCTTC. This sequence encodes CASSDLDRGDDEQFF.

The rearrangement uses TRBV5-4 and TRBJ2-1, with 10 bases aligning to TRBD2. Trimming at V came to 3 bases and at J to 5 bases, leaving 5 bases not matched to a gene. Germline CDR1 SGHNT, CDR2 YYREEE (reference sequence). The CDR3 sequence is 15 residues long. CDR3 nucleotides: TGTGCCAGCAGCTCCAATGGACTAGCGGACAATGAGCAGTTCTTC. Residues: CASSSNGLADNEQFF.

V is TRBV5-1 and J is TRBJ1-1; 7 nucleotides match TRBD1. The CDR3 is 14 amino acids. The germline CDR1 and CDR2 sequences are SGHRS and YFSETQ. V lost 0 bases and J lost 5; bases outside the gene matches: 4. The CDR3 sequence: CASSLDRGGTEAFF. CDR3 coding DNA: TGCGCCAGCAGCTTGGACAGGGGAGGAACTGAAGCTTTCTTT.

This clone has more than one count but fewer than ten. This chain links TRBV7-9 with TRBJ1-4; D is unclear. V lost 3 bases and J 0 bases, leaving 5 bases between the germline ends. This CDR3 contains 14 residues. The germline V gene encodes CDR1 SEHNR and CDR2 FQNEAQ (reference sequence). The CDR3 sequence is CASSFGPTNEKLFF. The CDR3, as DNA: TGTGCCAGCAGCTTTGGGCCAACTAATGAAAAACTGTTTTTT.

This clone came up once. The CDR3 sequence is CSVEDPGTGGREQYF. The CDR3 DNA reads TGCAGCGTTGAAGATCCAGGGACAGGGGGCCGCGAGCAGTACTTC. The chain couples TRBV29-1 to TRBJ2-7; the match to TRBD1 covers 12 bases. CDR1 is SQVTM and CDR2 is ANQGSEA in the germline V gene. This CDR3 contains 15 residues. Trimming at V came to 0 bases and at J to 6 bases, leaving 6 bases not matched to a gene.

The J gene is TRBJ1-2, the V gene TRBV4-2; D is ambiguous. Trimming removed 3 bases from V and 4 bases from J, with 12 bases in between. CDR1 and CDR2 from the germline V gene are LGHNA and YNFKEQ. The CDR3 is made up of 14 amino acids. The CDR3 loop is CASSQMGEGYGYTF. Written as DNA, the CDR3 is TGTGCCAGCAGCCAGATGGGTGAGGGCTATGGCTACACCTTC.

The rearrangement links TRBV29-1 to TRBJ1-1, with 8 bases matching TRBD1. The V gene's germline CDR1 is SQVTM and CDR2 ANQGSEA. V shed 3 bases, J shed 2 bases, and the junction held 2 bases outside the gene matches. The CDR3 sequence is 13 residues long. The DNA for the CDR3 is TGCAGCGTTGAGGCAGGGGGCAACACTGAAGCTTTCTTT. This translates into CSVEAGGNTEAFF.

This clone has only one observation. The chain has TRBV19 and TRBJ2-2; a possible D gene is TRBD2 (6 bases). V was trimmed by 4 bases and J by 1 base, leaving 10 bases between them. The CDR3 loop spans 15 amino acids. The V gene's germline CDR1 is LNHDA and CDR2 SQIVND (reference sequence). CDR3 amino acids: CASSKGAGNTGELFF. In nucleotides, the CDR3 is TGTGCCAGTAGTAAGGGAGCGGGGAACACCGGGGAGCTGTTTTTT. Full variable domain (rest looked up from reference TRBV19 and TRBJ2-2): DGGITQSPKYLFRKEGQNVTLSCEQNLNHDAMYWYRQDPGQGLRLIYYSQIVNDFQKGDIAEGYSVSREKKESFPLTVTSAQKNPTAFYLCASSKGAGNTGELFFGEGSRLTVL.

The chain uses TRBV27 and TRBJ1-2; 9 bases map to TRBD1. There are 14 residues in the CDR3. The germline CDR1 and CDR2 sequences are MNHEY and SMNVEV (reference sequence). V shed 6 bases, J shed 8 bases, and the junction held 10 bases outside the gene matches. Here the CDR3 DNA reads TGTGCCAGCAGATACACAGGGGGCTTTGAGGGCTACACCTTC. Encoded protein: CASRYTGGFEGYTF.

The gene calls are TRBV7-6 and TRBJ1-1; 8 bases align to TRBD1. The CDR3 is 15 amino acids. V gave up 1 base and J gave up 1 base; unmatched junction bases: 2. Germline CDR1 SGHVS, CDR2 FNYEAQ. CDR3 coding DNA: TGTGCCAGCAGCTTAGGGGGGACAGGGAACACTGAAGCTTTCTTT. Amino acids: CASSLGGTGNTEAFF.

The CDR3 region is CASSYVGQGGTQYF. DNA for the CDR3: TGTGCCAGCAGTTACGTGGGACAGGGGGGGACCCAGTACTTC. J is TRBJ2-5 and V is TRBV6-6; TRBD1 agrees at 11 bases. V dropped 2 bases and J dropped 7; count of bases not matched to a gene: 3. The CDR3 length is 14 residues. CDR1 MNHNY and CDR2 SVGAGI come from the germline V gene (reference sequence).

The chain recombines TRBV15 with TRBJ2-7; 7 bases are shared with TRBD2. The CDR3 is 17 amino acids. J gave up 0 bases and V 1 base, and 9 bases lay outside the gene matches. CDR1 LNHNV and CDR2 YYDKDF come from the germline V gene (reference sequence). The CDR3 DNA reads TGTGCCACCAGCAGAGGCCTAGCGGTGGAGATCTCCTACGAGCAGTACTTC. This translates into CATSRGLAVEISYEQYF. Looking up the rest from reference TRBV15 and TRBJ2-7 gives the full variable domain: DAMVIQNPRYQVTQFGKPVTLSCSQTLNHNVMYWYQQKSSQAPKLLFHYYDKDFNNEADTPDNFQSRRPNTSFCFLDIRSPGLGDTAMYLCATSRGLAVEISYEQYFGPGTRLTVT.